The 4 T cell receptor beta chains in this list originate from one sample, sequenced in a study of CD8 T cells in Susac syndrome. With random hexamers, reverse transcription was performed on about 0.45 to 1 ug of RNA. TCRdb recomputed calls from the immunoSEQ multiplex PCR reads with MiXCR, one row per CDR3 protein. The table shows 150,000 to 200,000 distinct CDR3 sequences, with less than 95% occurring only once. The sequenced material came from CD4+ T cells from PBMCs. The receptors originated from a human donor with multiple sclerosis.

This chain connects TRBV20-1 to TRBJ2-1; 9 bases align to TRBD1. The ends lost 0 bases at V and 9 bases at J; junction bases unmatched: 12. Germline values: CDR1 DFQATT, CDR2 SNEGSKA (reference sequence). The CDR3 is made up of 16 amino acids. The CDR3 region has the DNA TGCAGTGCTAGAGATTTTAGACAGGGGGTAGTGGGTGAGCAGTTCTTC. Protein: CSARDFRQGVVGEQFF.

The chain is built from TRBV12-3 or TRBV12-4 and TRBJ2-7; no firm D call. V lost 2 bases, J lost 5 bases, and 7 bases lay in between. The CDR3 length is 12 residues. The CDR3 DNA reads as TGTGCCAGCAGTTTACCTCCCAACGAGCAGTACTTC. As protein: CASSLPPNEQYF.

This chain uses TRBV7-3 with TRBJ2-3; D is unclear. Germline V gene lookup returns CDR1 SGHTA and CDR2 FQGTGA. The V gene lost 2 bases and the J gene lost 3 bases, with 9 bases spanning the gap. This CDR3 spans 14 amino acids. CDR3 sequence (DNA): TGTGCCAGCAGCTTATACGCTGCAACAGATACGCAGTATTTT. The encoded protein is CASSLYAATDTQYF.

The V gene is TRBV7-2, the J gene TRBJ2-3; no definite D call. V was cut by 6 bases and J by 1 base, with 14 bases left in between. CDR1 and CDR2 (germline): SGHTA, FQGNSA. The CDR3 is made up of 15 amino acids. CDR3 DNA: TGTGCCAGCAGTAGAAGCTACGCAGGCACAGATACGCAGTATTTT. Amino acid sequence: CASSRSYAGTDTQYF.